The 12 T cell receptor beta chains presented below share a single source sample, sequenced in a study of cytomegalovirus exposure and HLA in healthy donors. It was with 60 Vbeta and 13 Jbeta primers that the PCR ran. Repertoires were generated with immunoSEQ multiplex PCR, while TCRdb's copy carries only in-frame clones and drops some. Seen in this sample are about 170,000 clones; the ten most common clones hold about 0.79%. Sequenced sample: PBMCs. The receptors originated from a young woman in good health and CMV-seropositive.

The J gene is TRBJ1-1, the V gene TRBV29-1, with D possibly being TRBD1 (6 bases). Trimming shortened V by 7 bases and J by 4 bases, and 16 bases separated the two germline ends. Looked up from germline, CDR1 is SQVTM and CDR2 is ANQGSEA. This CDR3 is 13 amino acids long. CDR3 amino acids: CSATIQGRTEAFF. In DNA form, the CDR3 reads TGCAGCGCTACCATCCAGGGGCGCACTGAAGCTTTCTTT.

The chain joins TRBV25-1 to TRBJ1-2; TRBD1 matches at 10 bases. V trimming: 2 bases; J trimming: 5 bases; junction bases outside the gene matches: 2. The CDR3 sequence is 14 residues long. The germline CDR1 and CDR2 sequences are MGHDK and SYGVNS. The CDR3 coding sequence is TGTGCCAGCAGTGAAGTGGGACAGGGGTATGGCTACACCTTC. This sequence encodes CASSEVGQGYGYTF.

The genes are TRBV18 and TRBJ1-2, with no clear D. The CDR3 contains 15 residues. Trimming took 0 bases from V and 4 from J, leaving 12 bases between them. CDR1 KGHSH and CDR2 LQKENI come from the germline V gene. The CDR3 DNA is TGTGCCAGCTCACCACCGTCCCAGCGAATCTATGGCTACACCTTC. Translated: CASSPPSQRIYGYTF.

The V and J genes are TRBV7-8 and TRBJ1-1; the D gene is possibly TRBD1 (6 bases). The V gene's germline CDR1 is SGHVS and CDR2 FQNEAQ. Trimming cost V 8 bases and J 10 bases, with 23 bases left between them. There are 14 residues in the CDR3. The CDR3: CASAGGAASLAAFF. CDR3 bases: TGTGCCAGCGCGGGGGGCGCGGCGTCTTTGGCAGCTTTCTTT.

The chain joins TRBV11-2 to TRBJ2-6; D unresolved. The V and J ends lost 2 bases and 5 bases respectively, with 4 bases between them. Germline V gene data show CDR1 as SGHAT and CDR2 as FQNNGV. The CDR3 runs to 13 residues. This CDR3 is CASSLNWANVLTF. DNA for the CDR3: TGTGCCAGCAGCTTAAACTGGGCCAACGTCCTGACTTTC.

The chain carries TRBV5-1 and TRBJ1-4; TRBD1 might be the D (6 bases). The CDR3 spans 15 residues. V lost 4 bases and J 3 bases, leaving 13 bases between the germline ends. Germline loops: CDR1 SGHRS, CDR2 YFSETQ. CDR3 nucleotide sequence: TGCGCCAGCAGCCTGGTGACAGGTTCTAATGAAAAACTGTTTTTT. This gives the protein CASSLVTGSNEKLFF.

The chain employs TRBV2 and TRBJ2-1, with 8 positions matching TRBD2. CDR1 SNHLY and CDR2 FYNNEI come from the germline V gene. The CDR3 sequence is 15 residues long. Trimming took 1 base from V and 3 from J; bases not matched to a gene: 2. CDR3 region: CASSEGLAGYNEQFF. CDR3 DNA sequence: TGTGCCAGCAGTGAAGGCCTAGCGGGCTACAATGAGCAGTTCTTC.

The chain carries TRBV5-1 and TRBJ2-5; perhaps TRBD2 as D (5 bases). The DNA end is a closer match to TRBJ2-7, so the J assignment may be wrong. The germline gives CDR1 SGHRS, CDR2 YFSETQ. The CDR3 loop spans 13 amino acids. This CDR3 is CASTAGFSYEQYF. The CDR3 DNA reads as TGCGCCAGCACGGCGGGCTTCTCCTACGAGCAGTACTTC.

The rearrangement joins TRBV25-1 to TRBJ2-7; D is perhaps TRBD1 (5 bases). The ends were cut back, 5 bases at V and 2 bases at J, with 13 bases in the middle. This CDR3 spans 14 amino acids. Germline V gives CDR1 MGHDK, CDR2 SYGVNS. Here the CDR3 reads CASSPNAGPYEQYF. The CDR3 DNA is TGTGCCAGCAGTCCTAACGCAGGGCCCTACGAGCAGTACTTC.

The V and J genes are TRBV27 and TRBJ1-5; 8 bases are a match to TRBD1. V lost 3 bases, J lost 4 bases, and 8 bases stayed unmatched. The CDR3 contains 16 residues. Germline assignment: CDR1 MNHEY and CDR2 SMNVEV (reference sequence). The CDR3 coding sequence is TGTGCCAGCAGTTTTTCGGCAGGGGGCGGGAATCAGCCCCAGCATTTT. It specifies CASSFSAGGGNQPQHF.

The rearrangement uses TRBV5-6 and TRBJ2-1; D ambiguous. There are 15 residues in the CDR3. Trimming took 1 base from V and 3 from J, leaving 11 bases between them. In germline, CDR1 is SGHDT, CDR2 YYEEEE. The CDR3 protein is CASSLISVFYNEQFF. CDR3 bases: TGTGCCAGCAGCTTGATCTCAGTCTTCTACAATGAGCAGTTCTTC.

The chain combines TRBV5-6 with TRBJ2-2; D is unclear. This CDR3 contains 13 residues. CDR1 is SGHDT, CDR2 YYEEEE, per germline. V shed 1 base and J shed 6 bases, with 7 bases lying between them. Here the CDR3 DNA reads TGTGCCAGCAGCTTGACTGCGGCCGGGGAGCTGTTTTTT. Its protein is CASSLTAAGELFF. The variable domain in full, with the rest retrieved from reference TRBV5-6 and TRBJ2-2, is DAGVTQSPTHLIKTRGQQVTLRCSPKSGHDTVSWYQQALGQGPQFIFQYYEEEERQRGNFPDRFSGHQFPNYSSELNVNALLLGDSALYLCASSLTAAGELFFGEGSRLTVL.